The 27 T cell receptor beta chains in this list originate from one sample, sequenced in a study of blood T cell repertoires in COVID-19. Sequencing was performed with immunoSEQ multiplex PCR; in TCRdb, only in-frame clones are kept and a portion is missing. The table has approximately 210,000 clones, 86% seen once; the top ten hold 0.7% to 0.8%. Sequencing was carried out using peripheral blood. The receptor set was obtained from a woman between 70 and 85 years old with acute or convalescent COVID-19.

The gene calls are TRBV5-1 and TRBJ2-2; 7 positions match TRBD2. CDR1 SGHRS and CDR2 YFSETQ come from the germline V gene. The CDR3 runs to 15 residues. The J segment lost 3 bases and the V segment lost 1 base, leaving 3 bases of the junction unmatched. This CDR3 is CASSLTSVYTGELFF. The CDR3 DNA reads TGCGCCAGCAGCTTGACTAGCGTGTACACCGGGGAGCTGTTTTTT.

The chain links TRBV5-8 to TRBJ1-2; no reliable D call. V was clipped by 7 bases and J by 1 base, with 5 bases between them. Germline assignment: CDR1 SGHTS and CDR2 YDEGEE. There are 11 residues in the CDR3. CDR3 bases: TGTGCCAGCGGCCTTAACTATGGCTACACCTTC. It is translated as CASGLNYGYTF.

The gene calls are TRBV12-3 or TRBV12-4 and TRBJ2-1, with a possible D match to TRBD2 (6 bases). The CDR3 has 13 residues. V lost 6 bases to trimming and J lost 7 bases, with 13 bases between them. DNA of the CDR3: TGTGCCAGCAGCCTACAAGGAGGGAATGAGCAGTTCTTC. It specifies CASSLQGGNEQFF.

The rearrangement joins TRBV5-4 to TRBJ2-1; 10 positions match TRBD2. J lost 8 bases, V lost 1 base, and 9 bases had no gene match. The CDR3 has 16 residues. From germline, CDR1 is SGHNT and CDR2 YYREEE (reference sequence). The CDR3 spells CASSLRLAGPSDEQFF. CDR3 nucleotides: TGTGCCAGCAGCTTGCGACTAGCGGGCCCTAGCGATGAGCAGTTCTTC.

DNA of the CDR3: TGCGCCAGCAGTGACGGACAGTTCTATGGTGGCTACACCTTC. Translating it yields CASSDGQFYGGYTF. The V gene is TRBV10-1, the J gene TRBJ1-2; weak D call: TRBD1 (6 bases). The germline V gene encodes CDR1 WNHNN and CDR2 SYGVQD (reference sequence). V was trimmed by 3 bases and J by 7 bases, leaving 15 bases between them. This CDR3 is built from 14 residues.

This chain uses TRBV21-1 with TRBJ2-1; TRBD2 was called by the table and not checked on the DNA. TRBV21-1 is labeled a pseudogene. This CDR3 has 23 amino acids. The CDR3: CASSKALCRGRTSGRFWYNEQFF. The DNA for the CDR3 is TGTGCCAGCAGCAAAGCGCTTTGCAGGGGCCGGACTAGCGGGAGGTTTTGGTACAATGAGCAGTTCTTC.

The CDR3 spells CASSPSTDNYGYTF. The CDR3 bases are TGTGCCAGCTCACCCTCGACAGACAACTATGGCTACACCTTC. The rearrangement links TRBV18 to TRBJ1-2; weak D call: TRBD1 (5 bases). The CDR3 runs 14 residues. In germline, CDR1 is KGHSH, CDR2 LQKENI. Trimming removed 3 bases at V and 2 bases at J, with 10 bases between.

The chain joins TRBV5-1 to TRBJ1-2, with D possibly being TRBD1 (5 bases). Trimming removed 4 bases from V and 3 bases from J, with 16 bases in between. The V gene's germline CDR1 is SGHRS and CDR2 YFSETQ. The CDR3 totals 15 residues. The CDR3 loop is CASSANPGRDYGYTF. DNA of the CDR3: TGCGCCAGCAGCGCCAACCCGGGCAGGGACTATGGCTACACCTTC.

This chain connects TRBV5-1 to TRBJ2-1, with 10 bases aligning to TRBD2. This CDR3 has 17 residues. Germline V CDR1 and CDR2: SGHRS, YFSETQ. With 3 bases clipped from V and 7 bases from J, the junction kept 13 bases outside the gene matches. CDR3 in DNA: TGCGCCAGCAGCTCCTCAACCCTAGCGGGAGCAGGGAATGAGCAGTTCTTC. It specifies CASSSSTLAGAGNEQFF.

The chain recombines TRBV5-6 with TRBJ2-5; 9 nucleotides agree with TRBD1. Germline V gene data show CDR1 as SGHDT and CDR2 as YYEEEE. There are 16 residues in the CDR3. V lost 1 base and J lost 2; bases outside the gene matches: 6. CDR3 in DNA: TGTGCCAGCAGCTTGACCCCCGGGACAGGGCAAGAGACCCAGTACTTC. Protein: CASSLTPGTGQETQYF.

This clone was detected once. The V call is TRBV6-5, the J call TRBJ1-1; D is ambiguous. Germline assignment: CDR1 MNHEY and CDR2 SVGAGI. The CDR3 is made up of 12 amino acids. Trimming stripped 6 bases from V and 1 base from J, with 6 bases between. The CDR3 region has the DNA TGTGCCAGCAGAGCACCGAACACTGAAGCTTTCTTT. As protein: CASRAPNTEAFF.

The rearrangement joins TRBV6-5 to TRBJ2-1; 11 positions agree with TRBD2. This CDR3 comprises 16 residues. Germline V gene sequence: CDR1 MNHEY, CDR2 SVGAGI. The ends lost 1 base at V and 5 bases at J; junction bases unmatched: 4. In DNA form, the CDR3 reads TGTGCCAGCAGTTACTGGGGTAGCGGGAGGGACAATGAGCAGTTCTTC. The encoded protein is CASSYWGSGRDNEQFF.

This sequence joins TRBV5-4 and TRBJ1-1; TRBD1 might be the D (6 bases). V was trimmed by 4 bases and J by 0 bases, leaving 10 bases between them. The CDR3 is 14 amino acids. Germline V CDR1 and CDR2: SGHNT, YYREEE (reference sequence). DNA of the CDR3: TGTGCCAGCAGCAACAGGGAGTTGAACACTGAAGCTTTCTTT. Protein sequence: CASSNRELNTEAFF.

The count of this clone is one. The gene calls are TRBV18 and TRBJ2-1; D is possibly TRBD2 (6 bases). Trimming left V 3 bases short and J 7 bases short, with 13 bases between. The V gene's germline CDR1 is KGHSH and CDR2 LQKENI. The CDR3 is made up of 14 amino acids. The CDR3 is CASSPQGRGNEQFF. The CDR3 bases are TGTGCCAGCTCACCTCAGGGACGGGGGAATGAGCAGTTCTTC.

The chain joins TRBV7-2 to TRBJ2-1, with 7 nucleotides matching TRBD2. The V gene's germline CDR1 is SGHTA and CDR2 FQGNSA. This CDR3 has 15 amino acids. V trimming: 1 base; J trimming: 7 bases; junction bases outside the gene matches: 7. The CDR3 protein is CASSLEFGGRNEQFF. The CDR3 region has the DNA TGTGCCAGCAGCTTAGAGTTCGGGGGGAGGAATGAGCAGTTCTTC.

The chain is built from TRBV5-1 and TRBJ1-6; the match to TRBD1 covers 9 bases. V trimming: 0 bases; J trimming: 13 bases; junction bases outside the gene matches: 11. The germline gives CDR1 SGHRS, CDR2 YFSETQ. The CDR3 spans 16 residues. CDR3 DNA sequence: TGCGCCAGCAGCTTGGCCCCCTCGGGACAGGGAACCCCCCTCCACTTT. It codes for CASSLAPSGQGTPLHF.

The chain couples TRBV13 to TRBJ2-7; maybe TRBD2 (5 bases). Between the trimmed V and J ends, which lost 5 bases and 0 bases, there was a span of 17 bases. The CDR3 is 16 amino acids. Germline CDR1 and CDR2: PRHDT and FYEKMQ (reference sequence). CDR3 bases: TGTGCCAGCAGCGCCTCGGAGGCAGCTATCTCCTACGAGCAGTACTTC. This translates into CASSASEAAISYEQYF.

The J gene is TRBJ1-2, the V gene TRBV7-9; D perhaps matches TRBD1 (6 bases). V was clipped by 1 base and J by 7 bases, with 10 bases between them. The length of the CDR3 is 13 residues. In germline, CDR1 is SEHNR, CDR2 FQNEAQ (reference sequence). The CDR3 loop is CASSLVSGVGYTF. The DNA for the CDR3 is TGTGCCAGCAGCTTAGTATCAGGGGTTGGCTACACCTTC.

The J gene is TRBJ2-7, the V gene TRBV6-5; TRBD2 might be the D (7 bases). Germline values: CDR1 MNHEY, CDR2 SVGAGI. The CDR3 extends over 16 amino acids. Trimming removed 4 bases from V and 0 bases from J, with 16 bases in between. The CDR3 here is CASSSQEGGGSYEQYF. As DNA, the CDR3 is TGTGCCAGCAGTTCTCAAGAGGGAGGGGGCTCCTACGAGCAGTACTTC.

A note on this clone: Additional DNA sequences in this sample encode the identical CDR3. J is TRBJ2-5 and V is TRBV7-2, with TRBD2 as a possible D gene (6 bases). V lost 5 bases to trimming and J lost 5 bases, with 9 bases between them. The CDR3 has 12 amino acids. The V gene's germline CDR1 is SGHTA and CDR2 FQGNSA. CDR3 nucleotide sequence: TGTGCCAGCAGCCTCCGGGGGGAGACCCAGTACTTC. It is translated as CASSLRGETQYF.

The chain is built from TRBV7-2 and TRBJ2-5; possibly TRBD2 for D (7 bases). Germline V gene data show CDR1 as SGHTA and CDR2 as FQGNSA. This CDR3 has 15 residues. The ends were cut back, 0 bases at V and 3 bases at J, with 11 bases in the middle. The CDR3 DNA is TGTGCCAGCAGCTTAGCTGGGAGGGGGAAAGAGACCCAGTACTTC. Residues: CASSLAGRGKETQYF.

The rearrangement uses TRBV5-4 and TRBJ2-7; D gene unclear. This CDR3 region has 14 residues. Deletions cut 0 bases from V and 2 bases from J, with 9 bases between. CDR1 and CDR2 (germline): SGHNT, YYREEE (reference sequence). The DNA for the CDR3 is TGTGCCAGCAGCTTGGATCCATCCCCCTACGAGCAGTACTTC. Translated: CASSLDPSPYEQYF.

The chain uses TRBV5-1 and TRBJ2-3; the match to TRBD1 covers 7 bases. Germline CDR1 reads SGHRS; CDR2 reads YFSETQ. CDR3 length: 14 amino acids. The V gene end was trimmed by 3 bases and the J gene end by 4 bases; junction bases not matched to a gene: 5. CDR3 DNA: TGCGCCAGCAGCTACGACAGGGTACCAGATACGCAGTATTTT. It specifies CASSYDRVPDTQYF.

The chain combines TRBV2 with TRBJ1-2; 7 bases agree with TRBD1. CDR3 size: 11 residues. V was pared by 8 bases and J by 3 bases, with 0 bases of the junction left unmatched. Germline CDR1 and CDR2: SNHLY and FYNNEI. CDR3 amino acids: CASGTDYGYTF. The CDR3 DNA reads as TGTGCCAGCGGGACAGACTATGGCTACACCTTC.

DNA for the CDR3: TGTGCTAGTGGTTGGCTGGGAGGGAACACTGAAGCTTTCTTT. It is translated as CASGWLGGNTEAFF. The V gene is TRBV12-5, the J gene TRBJ1-1, with D uncertain. Trimming left V 4 bases short and J 1 base short, with 10 bases between. From germline, CDR1 is LGHNT and CDR2 FRNRAP. The CDR3 is 14 amino acids.

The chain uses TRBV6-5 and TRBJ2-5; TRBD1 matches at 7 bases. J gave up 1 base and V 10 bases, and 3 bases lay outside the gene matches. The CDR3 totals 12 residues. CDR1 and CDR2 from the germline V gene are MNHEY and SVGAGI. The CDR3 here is CAIQGVQETQYF. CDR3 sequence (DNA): TGTGCCATCCAGGGGGTCCAAGAGACCCAGTACTTC.

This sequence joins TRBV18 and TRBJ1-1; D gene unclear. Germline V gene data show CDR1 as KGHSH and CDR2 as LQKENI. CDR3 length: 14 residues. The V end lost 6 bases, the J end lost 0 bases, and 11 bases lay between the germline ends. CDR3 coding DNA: TGTGCCAGCTCGCCTATTCAGGTGAACACTGAAGCTTTCTTT. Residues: CASSPIQVNTEAFF.